This entry is about one T cell receptor (beta chain). It lacks a known antigen. No qualities accompany the bases; no much larger clone lies one base away. The time point label on this specimen signifies: baseline before first vaccination. The vaccinee samples were drawn from two UK trials, COV001 and COV002, one of which was a single-blind randomized controlled phase 2/3 trial testing AZD1222 (ChAdOx1 nCoV-19) in healthy adults. Trial participant PBMC samples were collected at day 0 and day 28 after the second dose for TCRbeta chain sequencing. This specimen belongs to a study of T cell responses to AZD1222 COVID-19 vaccine (dated by TCRdb to about 2021). About the study as a whole: Because spike-specific TCR depth and breadth did not differ between the two schedules, AZD1222 recipients who got a second dose at roughly 4 weeks were pooled with those who got a second dose at roughly 12 weeks. TCR sequencing was performed for about 240 trial participants, of whom some 200 were given two doses of AZD1222 and some 26 were given two doses of MenACWY control vaccine. Trial participants were enrolled by age into subgroups of 18-55, 56-69 and 70-plus years, and around 150, 28 and 57 TCR-sequenced participants, respectively, were included in these subgroups. The investigation overall reported the following: Conclusions about previously exposed vaccinees are limited because only six or seven AZD1222 recipients were SARS-CoV-2 seropositive at baseline. Reportedly, close to half of the unique spike-specific TCRs recognized epitopes lying outside the regions that are mutated in the B.1.351 and B.1.1.7 variants. CD4 TCRs associated with the vaccine covered the entire spike protein, and the dominant responses were in regions 160-218 and 743-854. Because no day 14 peak-response samples were available, repertoires were characterized only after the peak T cell response. Participants were mostly white British and included more females than males, and it was suggested by the authors that clonal diversity may have been underestimated. After two AZD1222 doses, spike-specific TCR breadth and depth were significantly higher than at day 0 and than in MenACWY recipients. The 56-69-year group was small, and its depth increase did not reach significance, likely because of low power.

The CDR3 regions of human TCRbeta chains were analyzed by immunosequencing. Concerning the study's data processing: Repertoire TCRs were checked for matches against a reference library of SARS-CoV-2-specific TCRs that had been generated using the MIRA antigen-specificity platform. Breadth meant the fraction of unique TCRs that were SARS-CoV-2-associated, whereas depth meant the fraction of total T cells that were SARS-CoV-2-associated. Using the MIRA data, each spike-specific TCR was mapped to the spike region that the TCR reacts to and placed in a CD4 or CD8 class. Log10-transformed breadth and depth values were compared by one-way ANOVA with Sidak's multiple comparisons tests. As stored in TCRdb, this immuneACCESS dataset retains in-frame rearrangements with V and J assigned. A fraction of the clones does not appear; measured against another copy, unresolved V genes explain less than half of the discrepancy, and the remainder lacks a known reason. The V and J calls and clone size come from that table; D and trimming were worked out from the DNA. The sample records 100,000 or so clones, approximately 86% of which are singletons. The ten largest clones take up under 1.5% of the sample.

This material consisted of peripheral blood, taken on day 0 of AZD1222 vaccination. This clonotype was obtained from an adult in good health.

The bases are TGTGCCAGCTCGCTGGGACAGAATAGCAATCAGCCCCAGCATTTT. It is translated as CASSLGQNSNQPQHF. The chain is encoded by TRBV18 joined to TRBJ1-5; 7 central nucleotides agree with TRBD1. V ends up 6 bases short and J 0 bases short, with an unmatched junction base count of 5. The germline V gene provides CDR1 KGHSH and CDR2 LQKENI. CDR3 length: 15 amino acids, cysteine to phenylalanine. Of the read, only the CDR3 DNA is kept; its 45 bases are in frame from base 1.